Presented here are 27 T cell receptor beta chains from one specimen sequenced in a study of blood T cells in healthy people across ages. Primers used in a second PCR of about 7 to 12 cycles were a sample-barcoded 5' primer and a J-beta primer mix. TCRdb independently ran MiXCR on the 5' RACE reads; one entry per CDR3 protein. Of nearly 1 million distinct CDR3 sequences listed, 45% to 60% were seen once; the top ten hold about 21%. The sample comprised blood. The receptors were sampled from a woman aged 55-70 years in good health.

CDR3: CASSQEYAILNGEKLFF. CDR3 DNA: TGTGCCAGCAGCCAAGAATACGCTATACTTAACGGTGAAAAACTGTTTTTT. V and J are TRBV4-2 and TRBJ1-4; D remains unclear. Trimming stripped 0 bases from V and 7 bases from J, with 18 bases between. The CDR3 has 17 amino acids. CDR1 is LGHNA, CDR2 YNFKEQ, per germline.

This chain links TRBV11-2 with TRBJ2-1; 9 bases are shared with TRBD2. Germline V gene lookup returns CDR1 SGHAT and CDR2 FQNNGV. This CDR3 is built from 17 residues. The V gene end was trimmed by 3 bases and the J gene end by 3 bases; junction bases not matched to a gene: 9. CDR3 loop: CASSFTGGTSLYNEQFF. In nucleotides, the CDR3 is TGTGCCAGCAGCTTTACCGGTGGGACTAGCCTCTACAATGAGCAGTTCTTC.

Points on this clonotype: Germline is not matched at one junction end, which may reflect a read error. The rearrangement links TRBV28 to TRBJ2-6; D is perhaps TRBD1 (6 bases). CDR3 length: 16 residues. From germline, CDR1 is MDHEN and CDR2 SYDVKM. CDR3 sequence: CACSFPKGQGDPVLTF. The CDR3 DNA reads as TGTGCCTGCAGTTTTCCTAAGGGACAAGGGGATCCCGTCCTGACTTTC.

The chain has TRBV9 and TRBJ2-3; D remains unclear. Trimming took 1 base from V and 0 from J, leaving 9 bases between them. This CDR3 region has 15 residues. Germline CDR1 and CDR2: SGDLS and YYNGEE. In DNA form, the CDR3 reads TGTGCCAGCAGCGTAAGTCCCACTAGCACAGATACGCAGTATTTT. Its translation: CASSVSPTSTDTQYF. Full variable domain (outside the CDR3, taken from reference TRBV9 and TRBJ2-3): DSGVTQTPKHLITATGQRVTLRCSPRSGDLSVYWYQQSLDQGLQFLIQYYNGEERAKGNILERFSAQQFPDLHSELNLSSLELGDSALYFCASSVSPTSTDTQYFGPGTRLTVL.

This clonotype was detected once. CDR3 in DNA: TGTGCCACCAGTGGGACAGGGAGCAAGACCCAGTACTTC. It specifies CATSGTGSKTQYF. The chain carries TRBV24-1 and TRBJ2-5; 8 bases match TRBD1. The V segment lost 5 bases and the J segment 6 bases; nucleotides outside the gene matches: 4. The CDR3 spans 13 residues. Germline V gene sequence: CDR1 KGHDR, CDR2 SFDVKD.

This clonotype was found a few times. The chain links TRBV13 to TRBJ2-7, with a tentative D call TRBD2 (6 bases). The CDR3 loop spans 15 amino acids. V was shortened by 5 bases and J by 6 bases, with 20 bases between the two germline ends. Germline V CDR1 and CDR2: PRHDT, FYEKMQ (reference sequence). CDR3 bases: TGTGCCAGCAGCCCTCGGCGGGATACGGCTGGCGAGCAGTACTTC. The encoded protein is CASSPRRDTAGEQYF.

This chain connects TRBV5-1 to TRBJ2-3; 7 positions match TRBD2. Unmatched junction bases numbered 12, after V lost 1 base and J lost 1 base. The CDR3 runs to 18 residues. Germline CDR1 SGHRS, CDR2 YFSETQ. The CDR3, as DNA: TGCGCCAGCAGCTTGATCGGGCTCGGACTAGAGGGCACAGATACGCAGTATTTT. It is translated as CASSLIGLGLEGTDTQYF.

CDR3 DNA sequence: TGTGCCAGCAAACTCGGCGGAGATGGCTACACCTTC. Its translation: CASKLGGDGYTF. The chain joins TRBV2 to TRBJ1-2; D gene ambiguous. Deletions cut 7 bases from V and 6 bases from J, with 12 bases between. The V gene's germline CDR1 is SNHLY and CDR2 FYNNEI. The CDR3 length is 12 residues.

The chain recombines TRBV28 with TRBJ1-2; D is uncertain. Germline CDR1 reads MDHEN; CDR2 reads SYDVKM. V was cut by 6 bases and J by 6 bases, with 11 bases left in between. The CDR3 covers 12 residues. CDR3 DNA: TGTGCCAGCAGATCGGCAGTGGATGGCTACACCTTC. Its translation is CASRSAVDGYTF.

This clonotype was counted once. The J gene is TRBJ2-3, the V gene TRBV6-1; D unclear. Trimming removed 3 bases from V and 5 bases from J, with 15 bases in between. Germline CDR1 and CDR2: MNHNS and SASEGT. The CDR3 is 15 residues long. CDR3 nucleotides: TGTGCCAGCAGTGATGATCTAGGCTGGGGAGATACGCAGTATTTT. Its protein is CASSDDLGWGDTQYF.

The chain carries TRBV13 and TRBJ2-1, with a weak D call TRBD1 (6 bases). Trimming removed 7 bases at V and 10 bases at J, with 20 bases between. CDR1 is PRHDT, CDR2 FYEKMQ, per germline (reference sequence). This CDR3 contains 14 residues. Here the CDR3 reads CASNRRQGRLEQFF. DNA for the CDR3: TGTGCCAGCAATCGTCGGCAGGGGCGATTGGAGCAGTTCTTC.

This chain links TRBV20-1 with TRBJ1-5; D is uncertain. The CDR3 has 11 amino acids. Trimming stripped 1 base from V and 5 bases from J, with 3 bases between. Germline CDR1 reads DFQATT; CDR2 reads SNEGSKA (reference sequence). Here the CDR3 reads CSARGYQPQHF. DNA for the CDR3: TGCAGTGCTAGAGGGTATCAGCCCCAGCATTTT.

This chain links TRBV4-3 with TRBJ2-7, with 8 bases matching TRBD2. CDR3 size: 15 residues. Germline lookup yields CDR1 LGHNA and CDR2 YSLEER. V shed 0 bases and J 6 bases; nucleotides not matched to a gene: 7. The CDR3 loop reads CASSQEAGVLSEQYF. CDR3 sequence (DNA): TGCGCCAGCAGCCAAGAAGCGGGAGTTCTCAGCGAGCAGTACTTC.

This rearrangement joins TRBV10-3 to TRBJ2-7; possibly TRBD1 or TRBD2 for D (7 bases each). The V end lost 4 bases, the J end lost 2 bases, and 12 bases lay between the germline ends. This CDR3 is 14 amino acids long. Per germline, CDR1 ENHRY and CDR2 SYGVKD. CDR3 sequence: CAISASGGAYEQYF. The CDR3 DNA reads as TGTGCCATCAGTGCGTCAGGGGGGGCCTACGAGCAGTACTTC.

V gene TRBV6-2 or TRBV6-3 combines with J gene TRBJ2-1; the match to TRBD2 covers 11 bases. The length of the CDR3 is 16 residues. Germline V gene sequence: CDR1 MNHEY, CDR2 SVGEGT. V dropped 2 bases and J dropped 7; count of bases not matched to a gene: 7. The CDR3: CASSYPTSGNVNEQFF. The CDR3 bases are TGTGCCAGCAGTTACCCGACTAGCGGGAACGTTAATGAGCAGTTCTTC.

This clonotype showed up just a few times. The CDR3 is CASSSTGRARETQYF. The CDR3 bases are TGTGCCAGCAGTTCGACAGGGAGGGCAAGAGAGACCCAGTACTTC. This chain uses TRBV28 with TRBJ2-5; possibly TRBD1 or TRBD2 for D (7 bases each). Germline V gives CDR1 MDHEN, CDR2 SYDVKM. The ends were cut back, 4 bases at V and 4 bases at J, with 16 bases in the middle. This CDR3 region has 15 residues.

This clonotype appeared a few times. The CDR3 DNA reads as TGTGCCACCAGCAGAGGTTCCGCCCTCGAGCAGTACTTC. Translating it yields CATSRGSALEQYF. The chain is built from TRBV15 and TRBJ2-7; no firm D call. This CDR3 has 13 residues. The V and J ends lost 1 base and 6 bases respectively, with 10 bases between them. Germline V gene lookup returns CDR1 LNHNV and CDR2 YYDKDF (reference sequence). The full variable domain, with the rest looked up from reference TRBV15 and TRBJ2-7, is DAMVIQNPRYQVTQFGKPVTLSCSQTLNHNVMYWYQQKSSQAPKLLFHYYDKDFNNEADTPDNFQSRRPNTSFCFLDIRSPGLGDTAMYLCATSRGSALEQYFGPGTRLTVT.

This clonotype was picked up a small number of times. This rearrangement joins TRBV7-8 to TRBJ2-3, with D tentatively TRBD1 (6 bases). CDR3 size: 16 residues. V was cut by 4 bases and J by 0 bases, with 14 bases left in between. Germline V CDR1 and CDR2: SGHVS, FQNEAQ. CDR3 nucleotide sequence: TGTGCCAGCAGCTCCCAAGCAGGGGTTAGCACAGATACGCAGTATTTT. It yields the protein CASSSQAGVSTDTQYF.

CDR3 sequence (DNA): TGCGCCAGCAGCACCCATAATTCACCCCTCCACTTT. Encoded protein: CASSTHNSPLHF. J is TRBJ1-6 and V is TRBV4-1, with no clear D. The CDR3 is 12 amino acids. V shed 5 bases and J shed 5 bases, with 4 bases lying between them. CDR1 and CDR2 (germline): MGHRA, YSYEKL.

This clonotype was counted once. This rearrangement joins TRBV6-2 or TRBV6-3 to TRBJ2-2, with TRBD2 identical over 11 bases. The CDR3 is 17 residues long. The V gene end was trimmed by 2 bases and the J gene end by 5 bases; junction bases not matched to a gene: 7. The germline V gene encodes CDR1 MNHEY and CDR2 SVGEGT. As DNA, the CDR3 is TGTGCCAGCAGTTACGTAGCGGGAGGGCCGGAGACCGGGGAGCTGTTTTTT. Translation: CASSYVAGGPETGELFF.

The chain uses TRBV27 and TRBJ2-7; D may match TRBD1 or TRBD2 (5 bases each). Germline lookup yields CDR1 MNHEY and CDR2 SMNVEV (reference sequence). The CDR3 extends over 15 amino acids. Trimming pared 8 bases from V and 4 bases from J, leaving 21 bases between. The DNA of the CDR3 is TGTGCCAGCCGGCCGGGACCAATTGGCCAATACGAGCAGTACTTC. Translated, it gives CASRPGPIGQYEQYF.

J is TRBJ2-5 and V is TRBV11-2, with D tentatively TRBD1 (6 bases). V gave up 4 bases and J gave up 5 bases, with 20 bases separating them. The germline CDR1 and CDR2 sequences are SGHAT and FQNNGV. There are 16 residues in the CDR3. The CDR3 here is CASSSPKQGIGETQYF. CDR3 nucleotides: TGTGCCAGCAGCTCCCCAAAACAGGGTATCGGGGAGACCCAGTACTTC.

The CDR3 DNA follows: TGTGCCAGCAGTTCTCTAGCGGAGGGGAGGGCTAGTACGCAGTATTTT. Its protein is CASSSLAEGRASTQYF. The chain employs TRBV28 and TRBJ2-3; TRBD2 aligns across 7 bases. Trimming at V came to 4 bases and at J to 8 bases, leaving 15 bases not matched to a gene. This CDR3 contains 16 residues. Germline V gene sequence: CDR1 MDHEN, CDR2 SYDVKM.

The V call is TRBV15, the J call TRBJ1-2; TRBD1 might be the D (6 bases). V dropped 3 bases and J dropped 8 bases, with 13 bases sitting between them. The CDR3 loop spans 13 amino acids. The V gene's germline CDR1 is LNHNV and CDR2 YYDKDF (reference sequence). DNA for the CDR3: TGTGCCACCAGCAGGCTGGCACAGGGCGGCTACACCTTC. Its translation: CATSRLAQGGYTF.

The chain couples TRBV20-1 to TRBJ2-1; possible D gene TRBD1, 6 bases. The germline gives CDR1 DFQATT, CDR2 SNEGSKA (reference sequence). Trimming removed 3 bases from V and 8 bases from J, with 14 bases in between. The CDR3 is made up of 13 amino acids. CDR3 in amino acids: CSARSDRWDEQFF. In DNA form, the CDR3 reads TGCAGTGCTAGGTCCGACAGGTGGGATGAGCAGTTCTTC.

The CDR3 protein is CASSVKASGGILFF. The CDR3 DNA reads TGTGCCAGCAGCGTCAAAGCTTCGGGAGGTATACTGTTTTTT. The V gene is TRBV9, the J gene TRBJ1-4; D unclear. The ends were cut back, 2 bases at V and 13 bases at J, with 18 bases in the middle. Germline V CDR1 and CDR2: SGDLS, YYNGEE. The CDR3 has 14 residues.

This clonotype was seen a handful of times. The chain joins TRBV7-2 to TRBJ2-1; 7 bases fit TRBD1. The CDR3 has 16 residues. Germline CDR1 SGHTA, CDR2 FQGNSA. J gave up 1 base and V 5 bases, and 8 bases lay outside the gene matches. In DNA form, the CDR3 reads TGTGCCAGCAGCCCGGGGACAGCAAGATCCTACAATGAGCAGTTCTTC. This sequence encodes CASSPGTARSYNEQFF. Supplemented by reference TRBV7-2 and TRBJ2-1, the full variable domain reads GAGVSQSPSNKVTEKGKDVELRCDPISGHTALYWYRQSLGQGLEFLIYFQGNSAPDKSGLPSDRFSAERTGGSVSTLTIQRTQQEDSAVYLCASSPGTARSYNEQFFGPGTRLTVL.